This TCR beta chain was sequenced during a study of blood T cell repertoires in COVID-19. Study background: Both acute and convalescent COVID-19 samples were obtained from the United States, Italy and Spain. PBMCs, B-cell-depleted T cells, or T cells provided the cDNA or gDNA that made up the material.

In the authors' methods: The assay estimated nucleated cells by amplifying reference gene primers. Clones were sequenced by immunoSEQ multiplex PCR, and TCRdb holds only the in-frame ones, with some missing. That table is the source of V, J and clone size, and D and trimming were worked out from the DNA. The repertoire includes about 130,000 clones, about four fifths of them detected once, and 12% sits in the top ten. This CDR3 contains 17 residues. The chain employs TRBV21-1 and TRBJ2-6; TRBD2, the table's D call, was not compared with the DNA. TRBV21-1 is given as a pseudogene. This clonotype originated in a man between 60 and 75 years old with acute or convalescent COVID-19. The sequenced sample consisted of peripheral blood. The CDR3 loop is CASSKTSGTSGANVLTF. Written as DNA, the CDR3 is TGTGCCAGCAGCAAGACTAGCGGAACCTCTGGGGCCAACGTCCTGACTTTC.